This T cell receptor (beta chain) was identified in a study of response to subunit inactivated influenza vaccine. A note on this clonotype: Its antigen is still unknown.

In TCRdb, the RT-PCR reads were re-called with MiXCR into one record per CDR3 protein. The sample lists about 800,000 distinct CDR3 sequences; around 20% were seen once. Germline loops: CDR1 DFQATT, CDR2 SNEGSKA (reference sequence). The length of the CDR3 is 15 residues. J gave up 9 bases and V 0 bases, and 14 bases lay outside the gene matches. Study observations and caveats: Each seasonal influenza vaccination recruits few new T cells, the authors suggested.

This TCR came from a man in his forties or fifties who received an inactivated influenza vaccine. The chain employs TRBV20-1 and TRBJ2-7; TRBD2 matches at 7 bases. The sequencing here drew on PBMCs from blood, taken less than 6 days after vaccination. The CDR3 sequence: CSARDPVRGEGGQYF. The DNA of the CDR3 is TGCAGTGCTAGAGATCCCGTACGGGGGGAGGGAGGGCAGTACTTC.